This section outlines one T cell receptor (beta chain) sequence together with its context. Here immunoSEQ multiplex PCR was the method, and the copy in TCRdb shows in-frame clones only, minus some. The data show about 30,000 clones, with roughly 90% seen just once and roughly 2% held by the top ten. The data were taken from a study of neoadjuvant nivolumab and ipilimumab in lung cancer. Germline values: CDR1 SQVTM, CDR2 ANQGSEA. Trimming removed 7 bases from V and 3 bases from J; junction bases left unmatched: 6. The CDR3 spans 12 residues. The chain employs TRBV29-1 and TRBJ2-7; 7 positions match TRBD1. The sequencing used peripheral blood, collected after neoadjuvant nivolumab, alone or with ipilimumab, at or shortly before surgery. The source is an adult with non-small cell lung cancer. The CDR3 region has the DNA TGCAGCGCCCGGGACAGATTCTACGAGCAGTACTTC. Translation gives CSARDRFYEQYF.